This TCR beta chain was captured by sequencing in a study of shared clonotypes between healthy human individuals. On the study more broadly: Per donor, CD8 memory used one plate, CD8 naive used two, CD4 memory used three and CD4 naive used three. Whole-study results and caveats: Memory subsets generally showed smaller estimated richness than naive subsets did. Around 5% of naive CD4 clonotypes were common to a handful of donors.

Remarks on this clone: Its antigen is as yet unknown.

The naive CD8 subset, CD45RO-negative cells positively selected for CCR7, excluded terminally differentiated effector memory CD45RA+ cells. Donors had no recently reported acute infections or vaccinations and were HIV-negative. TCRdb's copy holds only in-frame clones and misses some; the assay was immunoSEQ multiplex PCR. The data hold about 2.1 million clones, with 93% observed a single time. Trimming removed 2 bases at V and 7 bases at J, with 8 bases between. CDR1 is SEHNR and CDR2 is FQNEAQ in the germline V gene (reference sequence). CDR3 size: 12 residues. The genes are TRBV7-9 and TRBJ1-1, with TRBD1 as a possible D gene (5 bases). Source material: naive CD8+ T cells from PBMCs. This TCR was recovered from a man aged 18 to 29 in good health. Some clones in this sample may be carry-over from other donors' samples. CDR3 loop: CASSLPGIEAFF. CDR3 nucleotides: TGTGCCAGCAGCTTACCAGGGATTGAAGCTTTCTTT.